The 17 T cell receptor beta chains presented below share a single source sample, sequenced in a study of blood T cell repertoires in COVID-19. TCRdb keeps only in-frame clones here, not all; method: immunoSEQ multiplex PCR. This table has some 70,000 clones, roughly 87% appearing once. The sequencing input was peripheral blood. The receptors stem from a man over 45 with active COVID-19.

The CDR3 protein is CASSLSGVGTQYF. The CDR3 region has the DNA TGTGCCAGCAGCCTTAGCGGGGTAGGGACCCAGTACTTC. The genes are TRBV3-1 (or the pseudogene TRBV3-2) and TRBJ2-5; 8 bases are a match to TRBD2. Trimming at V came to 4 bases and at J to 7 bases, leaving 5 bases not matched to a gene. Germline values: CDR1 LGHDT, CDR2 YNNKEL (reference sequence). CDR3 size: 13 residues.

The chain links TRBV7-2 to TRBJ1-4, with D perhaps TRBD1 (5 bases). This CDR3 spans 14 amino acids. Germline CDR1 SGHTA, CDR2 FQGNSA. Trimming took off 11 bases at V and 6 bases at J, with 19 bases between the two ends. The CDR3 bases are TGTGCCGCCACTTCCGGGGGGAGATATGAAAAACTGTTTTTT. This sequence encodes CAATSGGRYEKLFF.

V is TRBV9 and J is TRBJ2-3; D is possibly TRBD1 (7 bases). The CDR3 length is 15 residues. Trimming took 3 bases from V and 2 from J, leaving 13 bases between them. The germline V gene has CDR1 SGDLS and CDR2 YYNGEE. The CDR3 loop is CASSATGTFTDTQYF. The CDR3 DNA is TGTGCCAGCAGCGCGACAGGGACTTTCACAGATACGCAGTATTTT. The entire variable domain, with the rest obtained from reference TRBV9 and TRBJ2-3, is as follows: DSGVTQTPKHLITATGQRVTLRCSPRSGDLSVYWYQQSLDQGLQFLIQYYNGEERAKGNILERFSAQQFPDLHSELNLSSLELGDSALYFCASSATGTFTDTQYFGPGTRLTVL.

This chain uses TRBV7-6 with TRBJ2-5; no clear D. The CDR3 contains 17 residues. The V and J ends lost 1 base and 4 bases respectively, with 19 bases between them. Germline V gene lookup returns CDR1 SGHVS and CDR2 FNYEAQ. The CDR3 sequence: CASSLGVFTLGRETQYF. CDR3 bases: TGTGCCAGCAGCTTAGGGGTTTTTACGCTAGGTCGAGAGACCCAGTACTTC.

V and J are TRBV5-1 and TRBJ1-3; weak D call: TRBD1 (6 bases). Germline values: CDR1 SGHRS, CDR2 YFSETQ. CDR3 length equals 16 residues. V lost 4 bases, J lost 4 bases, and 18 bases lay in between. CDR3: CASSKDRLLSGNTIYF. The CDR3 DNA is TGCGCCAGCAGCAAGGACAGACTACTCTCGGGAAACACCATATATTTT.

The V call is TRBV12-3 or TRBV12-4, the J call TRBJ1-2; D perhaps matches TRBD1 (6 bases). The CDR3 spans 13 residues. Trimming cost V 5 bases and J 4 bases, with 11 bases left between them. CDR3 DNA: TGTGCCAGCAGTCCGGACAGATTCTATGGCTACACCTTC. Its protein product is CASSPDRFYGYTF.

The chain combines TRBV20-1 with TRBJ2-3, with 9 bases aligning to TRBD2. The length of the CDR3 is 15 residues. Germline V lookup: CDR1 DFQATT, CDR2 SNEGSKA (reference sequence). Trimming cost V 3 bases and J 0 bases; bases outside gene matches: 4. CDR3 sequence (DNA): TGCAGTGCTAGTATGGCGGGGGGGAGCACAGATACGCAGTATTTT. Residues: CSASMAGGSTDTQYF.

This CDR3 reads CASSGRDSSLYGYTF. In nucleotides, the CDR3 is TGTGCCAGCAGTGGCCGGGACAGTAGTTTATATGGCTACACCTTC. This rearrangement joins TRBV2 to TRBJ1-2; TRBD1 aligns across 7 bases. V was clipped by 4 bases and J by 5 bases; unmatched bases: 10. The V gene's germline CDR1 is SNHLY and CDR2 FYNNEI. The CDR3 is 15 amino acids. The full variable domain, in which reference TRBV2 and TRBJ1-2 provide the parts outside the CDR3, is EPEVTQTPSHQVTQMGQEVILRCVPISNHLYFYWYRQILGQKVEFLVSFYNNEISEKSEIFDDQFSVERPDGSNFTLKIRSTKLEDSAMYFCASSGRDSSLYGYTFGSGTRLTVV.

This chain connects TRBV18 to TRBJ1-1; the match to TRBD1 covers 7 bases. V was pared by 0 bases and J by 5 bases, with 9 bases of the junction left unmatched. This CDR3 comprises 16 residues. CDR1 KGHSH and CDR2 LQKENI come from the germline V gene. The CDR3 sequence: CASSPPVRGYGTEAFF. Written as DNA, the CDR3 is TGTGCCAGCTCACCACCTGTCAGGGGGTATGGAACTGAAGCTTTCTTT.

This chain links TRBV19 with TRBJ2-2; TRBD2 is a possible D gene (5 bases). Germline V lookup: CDR1 LNHDA, CDR2 SQIVND (reference sequence). Trimming pared 2 bases from V and 2 bases from J, leaving 15 bases between. The CDR3 is 17 amino acids. The CDR3 protein is CASSITGFQKNTGELFF. CDR3 coding DNA: TGTGCCAGTAGTATAACGGGGTTTCAGAAAAACACCGGGGAGCTGTTTTTT.

The chain combines TRBV4-2 with TRBJ2-3, with a possible D match to TRBD2 (5 bases). The CDR3 runs 16 residues. Germline V gives CDR1 LGHNA, CDR2 YNFKEQ. Trimming pared 0 bases from V and 4 bases from J, leaving 14 bases between. DNA of the CDR3: TGTGCCAGCAGCCAAGATGGAGTAGGAGCGGCAGATACGCAGTATTTT. Protein product: CASSQDGVGAADTQYF.

The chain uses TRBV11-2 and TRBJ2-3, with TRBD2 matching 8 bases. The CDR3 extends over 16 amino acids. From germline, CDR1 is SGHAT and CDR2 FQNNGV. J was trimmed by 4 bases and V by 4 bases; bases with no gene match: 10. This CDR3 reads CASSSLTSGWSDTQYF. Written as DNA, the CDR3 is TGTGCCAGCAGCTCCCTCACTAGCGGATGGTCAGATACGCAGTATTTT.

This sequence joins TRBV5-1 and TRBJ2-1, with a tentative D call TRBD2 (7 bases). The V and J ends lost 4 bases and 5 bases respectively, with 19 bases between them. The germline gives CDR1 SGHRS, CDR2 YFSETQ. The length of the CDR3 is 16 residues. The CDR3 protein is CASSPGGQDFHNEQFF. DNA for the CDR3: TGCGCCAGCAGCCCCGGGGGGCAAGACTTTCACAATGAGCAGTTCTTC.

The gene calls are TRBV12-2 and TRBJ2-1; TRBD1 is taken as the D call from the table, unchecked against the DNA. TRBV12-2 is a pseudogene locus. The CDR3 has 13 amino acids. CDR3 residues: CASRLSRASEQFF. For the CDR3, the DNA is TGTGCAAGTCGCTTATCCAGGGCATCTGAGCAGTTCTTC.

The chain has TRBV7-2 and TRBJ1-1, with 8 bases matching TRBD1. J lost 1 base, V lost 0 bases, and 4 bases had no gene match. CDR1 and CDR2 from the germline V gene are SGHTA and FQGNSA. The CDR3 contains 16 residues. CDR3 sequence: CASSLAAGGTNTEAFF. The CDR3 DNA follows: TGTGCCAGCAGCTTAGCGGCAGGGGGCACGAACACTGAAGCTTTCTTT.

The CDR3 is CAMLRRGGNEKLFF. The CDR3 DNA is TGTGCCATGCTGAGGCGGGGGGGCAATGAAAAACTGTTTTTT. The gene calls are TRBV30 and TRBJ1-4; the D gene is possibly TRBD1 (6 bases). Germline CDR1 reads GTSNPN; CDR2 reads SVGIG (reference sequence). The V gene lost 8 bases and the J gene lost 5 bases, with 18 bases spanning the gap. The CDR3 consists of 14 residues.

This clone appeared a single time. The chain uses TRBV14 and TRBJ2-3; TRBD1 matches 8 bases. CDR1 SGHDN and CDR2 FVKESK come from the germline V gene. The CDR3 runs 16 residues. Unmatched junction bases numbered 9, after V lost 1 base and J lost 6 bases. The chain's CDR3 is CASSQGEATGEDTQYF. In DNA form, the CDR3 reads TGTGCCAGCAGCCAAGGGGAGGCGACAGGGGAGGATACGCAGTATTTT.